A selection of T cell receptor beta chains follows, all from one sample in a study of T cell responses to AZD1222 COVID-19 vaccine. TCRdb's copy holds only in-frame clones and misses some; the assay was immunoSEQ multiplex PCR. This sample has around 150,000 clones, with approximately 94% found just once. The source was peripheral blood, collected 28 days after the second AZD1222 dose. These receptors originate from an adult who received the AZD1222 COVID-19 vaccine. Each CDR3 is given with its conserved first and last residue. A D gene is named only where the DNA matches it firmly. Size tells how often a clone was seen (once, few, many) or the class of an expanded clone, and some rows leave it out.

>TRBV4-1|TRBJ2-5|NA|NA
CASSQERQKQETQYF
TGCGCCAGCAGCCAAGAGAGGCAGAAACAAGAGACCCAGTACTTC
>TRBV5-1|TRBJ1-5|NA|NA
CASSSQGGSNQPQHF
TGCGCCAGCAGCTCCCAAGGGGGTAGCAATCAGCCCCAGCATTTT
>TRBV4-2|TRBJ1-2|once|NA
CASSQDGRQVLHGYTF
TGTGCCAGCAGCCAAGATGGACGACAGGTCCTACATGGCTACACCTTC
>TRBV29-1|TRBJ1-1|NA|NA
CSVSRNTEAFF
TGCAGCGTTTCCCGGAACACTGAAGCTTTCTTT
>TRBV10-2|TRBJ1-1|NA|NA
CASSESQGSNTEAFF
TGCGCCAGCAGTGAGTCGCAGGGTTCGAACACTGAAGCTTTCTTT
>TRBV4-2|TRBJ1-2|NA|NA
CASSPGSTGTYGYTF
TGTGCCAGCAGCCCGGGGAGTACGGGGACCTATGGCTACACCTTC
>TRBV12-3/TRBV12-4|TRBJ2-3|NA|NA
CASSFTGTDTQYF
TGTGCCAGCAGTTTTACCGGGACAGATACGCAGTATTTT
>TRBV11-3|TRBJ2-2|NA|TRBD1
CASSREGADTGELFF
TGTGCCAGCAGCCGTGAGGGGGCTGACACCGGGGAGCTGTTTTTT
>TRBV9|TRBJ1-2|once|TRBD1
CASSGTGGNGYTF
TGTGCCAGCAGCGGGACAGGGGGCAATGGCTACACCTTC
>TRBV27|TRBJ2-3|NA|NA
CASSLIGSGHHTQYF
TGTGCCAGCAGTCTTATTGGGTCGGGACACCATACGCAGTATTTT
>TRBV7-2|TRBJ2-2|NA|NA
CASSPSHTTPGELFF
TGTGCCAGCAGCCCAAGCCATACGACACCCGGGGAGCTGTTTTTT
>TRBV12-3/TRBV12-4|TRBJ1-2|NA|TRBD1
CASSRGTGYGYTF
TGTGCCAGCAGTCGAGGGACAGGCTATGGCTACACCTTC
>TRBV28|TRBJ1-2|NA|NA
CASRLTGTGSVEANYGYTF
TGTGCCAGCAGGCTAACTGGGACGGGGTCTGTAGAAGCTAACTATGGCTACACCTTC
>TRBV11-3|TRBJ2-3|NA|NA
CASSSGLTSTDTQYF
TGTGCCAGCAGCTCCGGACTAACTAGCACAGATACGCAGTATTTT
>TRBV20-1|TRBJ2-1|NA|NA
CSATYNEQFF
TGCAGTGCTACCTACAATGAGCAGTTCTTC
>TRBV7-9|TRBJ2-6|NA|NA
CASTRKLSGANVLTF
TGTGCCAGCACCAGAAAACTCTCTGGGGCCAACGTCCTGACTTTC
>TRBV12-3/TRBV12-4|TRBJ1-3|NA|NA
CASSPRGNTIYF
TGTGCCAGCAGTCCCCGCGGAAACACCATATATTTT
>TRBV29-1|TRBJ1-5|NA|NA
CSTSSGGLQPQHF
TGCAGCACCTCCTCGGGGGGCCTCCAGCCCCAGCATTTT
>TRBV6-5|TRBJ2-5|few|NA
CASSYSTQETQYF
TGTGCCAGCAGTTACTCGACACAAGAGACCCAGTACTTC
>TRBV18|TRBJ2-2|NA|NA
CASSPIAATTGELFF
TGTGCCAGCTCCCCGATAGCGGCGACGACCGGGGAGCTGTTTTTT
>TRBV30|TRBJ2-1|NA|TRBD1
CAWSVGQGPYNEQFF
TGTGCCTGGAGTGTGGGACAGGGCCCCTACAATGAGCAGTTCTTC
>TRBV30|TRBJ1-1|NA|TRBD1
CAWKTSRDRGMNTEAFF
TGTGCCTGGAAAACGTCCCGGGACAGGGGAATGAACACTGAAGCTTTCTTT
>TRBV28|TRBJ2-7|NA|TRBD1
CASSSGQDYEQYF
TGTGCCAGCAGCTCCGGACAGGACTACGAGCAGTACTTC
>TRBV6-5|TRBJ1-2|NA|NA
CASRTFLPGYTF
TGTGCCAGCAGAACCTTCCTCCCGGGCTACACCTTC
>TRBV30|TRBJ2-5|NA|NA
CAWSPGETQYF
TGTGCCTGGAGCCCTGGGGAGACCCAGTACTTC
>TRBV30|TRBJ2-1|NA|NA
CAWTVGSYNEQFF
TGTGCCTGGACCGTCGGCTCCTACAATGAGCAGTTCTTC
>TRBV4-1|TRBJ1-2|NA|TRBD1
CASSPGQGVEGYTF
TGCGCCAGCAGCCCCGGACAGGGGGTTGAAGGCTACACCTTC
>TRBV9|TRBJ2-2|NA|NA
CASSVDRNTGELFF
TGTGCCAGCAGCGTAGACCGGAACACCGGGGAGCTGTTTTTT
>TRBV7-3|TRBJ2-5|NA|NA
CASSLGIETKQYF
TGTGCCAGCAGCTTGGGCATCGAGACTAAACAGTACTTC
>TRBV9|TRBJ2-1|NA|TRBD1
CASSVGSGQGPDNEQFF
TGTGCCAGCAGCGTAGGAAGTGGACAGGGGCCAGACAATGAGCAGTTCTTC
>TRBV28|TRBJ1-1|NA|NA
CASSFKGRTEAFF
TGTGCCAGCAGTTTCAAGGGGAGGACTGAAGCTTTCTTT
>TRBV28|TRBJ2-1|once|NA
CASRIDLANNEQFF
TGTGCCAGCAGAATAGATTTGGCAAACAATGAGCAGTTCTTC
>TRBV14|TRBJ1-1|NA|NA
CASSLAGMNTEAFF
TGTGCCAGCAGCTTGGCAGGGATGAACACTGAAGCTTTCTTT
>TRBV7-2|TRBJ2-1|once|TRBD2
CASSFGLAGGRHNEQFF
TGTGCCAGCAGCTTCGGACTAGCGGGAGGTAGGCACAATGAGCAGTTCTTC
>TRBV6-2/TRBV6-3|TRBJ1-3|NA|NA
CASSLHQSSGNTIYF
TGTGCCAGCAGTCTTCACCAGTCGTCTGGAAACACCATATATTTT
>TRBV12-3/TRBV12-4|TRBJ2-5|NA|NA
CASSLTRNQYF
TGTGCCAGCAGTTTAACTAGGAACCAGTACTTC
>TRBV7-2|TRBJ2-7|NA|TRBD2
CASRYGLGYEQYF
TGTGCCAGCAGGTACGGACTAGGTTACGAGCAGTACTTC
>TRBV9|TRBJ2-1|NA|TRBD2
CASSVGASGSYNEQFF
TGTGCCAGCAGCGTAGGGGCTAGCGGCTCCTACAATGAGCAGTTCTTC